Listed below are T cell receptor beta chains from one sample, sequenced in a study of blood T cell repertoires in COVID-19. The method was immunoSEQ multiplex PCR; TCRdb's version includes in-frame clones alone and lacks a portion of them. The sample has 200,000 to 250,000 clones; 86% are singletons. Sequenced material: peripheral blood. The receptors stem from a woman in her thirties who had recovered from COVID-19. Each CDR3 is given with its conserved first and last residue. Each record gives: D gene, CDR3 length, V gene, J gene, CDR3 DNA, CDR3 protein. A D gene is named only where the DNA matches it firmly.

.	14	TRBV7-9	TRBJ2-1	TGTGCCAGCAGCTTAGGTTCAGGGGCAGTGGAGCAGTTCTTC	CASSLGSGAVEQFF
.	13	TRBV27	TRBJ1-1	TGTGCCAGCAGTTTACCAGGGGCCGCTGAAGCTTTCTTT	CASSLPGAAEAFF
TRBD2	18	TRBV5-1	TRBJ2-5	TGCGCCAGCAGCACCCCGGGACTAGCGGGGGGGCCCACAGAGACCCAGTACTTC	CASSTPGLAGGPTETQYF
TRBD2	16	TRBV7-9	TRBJ2-1	TGTGCCAGCAGCTACTTAGCGGGGGGACTGGTCGATGAGCAGTTCTTC	CASSYLAGGLVDEQFF
TRBD1	16	TRBV20-1	TRBJ2-5	TGCAGTGCTAGTGGACAGGGGGAGGATTACCAAGAGACCCAGTACTTC	CSASGQGEDYQETQYF
.	15	TRBV5-1	TRBJ2-1	TGCGCCAGCAGCCGAGACCAGGGTACCTACAATGAGCAGTTCTTC	CASSRDQGTYNEQFF
.	12	TRBV3-1/TRBV3-2	TRBJ2-5	TGTGCCAGCAGCCAGGCGGGAGAGACCCAGTACTTC	CASSQAGETQYF
.	12	TRBV6-5	TRBJ1-2	TGTGCCAGCAGCCCCCCGGGGGATGGCTACACCTTC	CASSPPGDGYTF
TRBD1	14	TRBV15	TRBJ2-7	TGTGCCACCAGCTGGGACAGGGGAGGCTACGAGCAGTACTTC	CATSWDRGGYEQYF
.	15	TRBV7-9	TRBJ1-4	TGTGCCAGCAGCTTAGGAGGGAACTTTGGCGAAAAACTGTTTTTT	CASSLGGNFGEKLFF
.	14	TRBV11-2	TRBJ2-7	TGTGCCAGCAGCTTAGATGACGTCTGGGGAGGGCAGTACTTC	CASSLDDVWGGQYF
.	14	TRBV7-2	TRBJ2-2	TGTGCCAGCAGCTTATACAGGAACACCGGGGAGCTGTTTTTT	CASSLYRNTGELFF
TRBD1	19	TRBV7-3	TRBJ2-5	TGTGCCAGCAGCTTAACTCGAGACAGGGGGTGTCTACTCCTAGAGACCCAGTACTTC	CASSLTRDRGCLLLETQYF
.	15	TRBV7-2	TRBJ1-5	TGTGCCAGCAGCTTAGGGACAGTCAGCAATCAGCCCCAGCATTTT	CASSLGTVSNQPQHF
.	15	TRBV2	TRBJ1-5	TGTGCCAGCAGTAGCATGCAGACAGGCAATCAGCCCCAGCATTTT	CASSSMQTGNQPQHF
TRBD1	14	TRBV11-3	TRBJ2-1	TGTGCCAGCAGCCAGGGGGCCTCAACCAATGAGCAGTTCTTC	CASSQGASTNEQFF
.	17	TRBV7-9	TRBJ1-3	TGTGCCAGCAGCTTAGATCCTCGGGGATCCTCTGGAAACACCATATATTTT	CASSLDPRGSSGNTIYF